The rows below give T cell receptor beta chains drawn from one sample of a study of OX40 agonist ivuxolimab in advanced cancers. Libraries were prepared by immunoSEQ multiplex PCR; TCRdb keeps only in-frame clonotypes and omits some of them. This sample has 28,000 or so clones, with roughly 80% found just once. The sequences come from CD4+ or CD8+ T cells sorted from blood, collected in a trial of the OX40 agonist ivuxolimab. The receptors come from an adult with an advanced solid tumor such as melanoma, head and neck, liver or kidney cancer. The CDR3 runs from the conserved cysteine through the conserved F or W. D genes are given only for firm matches. Clone size is shown for a subset of rows, as once, few, many or a class of expanded clone.

TGTGCCAGTAGCGCCCGGGACAAATTTTACGAGCAGTACTTC	CASSARDKFYEQYF	TRBJ2-7	NA	TRBV19	NA
TGTGCCAACGGACTCAATGAAAAACTGTTTTTT	CANGLNEKLFF	TRBJ1-4	NA	TRBV2	NA
TGTGCCAGCAGCCTGACGGACACTGAAGCTTTCTTT	CASSLTDTEAFF	TRBJ1-1	NA	TRBV5-5	NA
TGTGCCTGGAGTGGGGACGGCGAGCAGTACTTC	CAWSGDGEQYF	TRBJ2-7	NA	TRBV30	NA
TGTGCCAGCTCGTCATGGGACAGGGATTACGAGCAGTACTTC	CASSSWDRDYEQYF	TRBJ2-7	TRBD1	TRBV18	NA
TGTGCCAGCAGCGTGATTTGGCTAGCGGGGGAATTAGGCCAAGAGACCCAGTACTTC	CASSVIWLAGELGQETQYF	TRBJ2-5	NA	TRBV21-1	NA
TGTGCCAGCAGCCCCTCCATTAATAGCAATCAGCCCCAGCATTTT	CASSPSINSNQPQHF	TRBJ1-5	NA	TRBV6-5	NA
TGTGCCAGCAGCGCACAGGCGGCCAATCAGCCCCAGCATTTT	CASSAQAANQPQHF	TRBJ1-5	NA	TRBV9	NA
TGTGCCAGCAGCTTGTGGGGGGCCGGGATTTCCTACGAGCAGTACTTC	CASSLWGAGISYEQYF	TRBJ2-7	NA	TRBV5-6	NA
TGCAGCGTTCGCCAGGGGACTGAAGCTTTCTTT	CSVRQGTEAFF	TRBJ1-1	NA	TRBV29-1	NA
TGTGCCAGCAGTCAATCGACAGTGAGGTACGAGCAGTACTTC	CASSQSTVRYEQYF	TRBJ2-7	NA	TRBV7-9	medium-sized
TGCGCCAGCAGCCAAGATCAGAGGGACGGGGCTGAAAAACTGTTTTTT	CASSQDQRDGAEKLFF	TRBJ1-4	NA	TRBV4-3	once
TGTGCCAGCAGTGAATTCAGTGAGCAGTACTTC	CASSEFSEQYF	TRBJ2-7	NA	TRBV25-1	NA
TGTGCCAGCAGCAACCGGGACAGGGTCTACGAGCAGTACTTC	CASSNRDRVYEQYF	TRBJ2-7	TRBD1	TRBV11-2	NA
TGCGCCAGCAGCCACGCCAGGACGGGGAACACTGAAGCTTTCTTT	CASSHARTGNTEAFF	TRBJ1-1	NA	TRBV4-1	NA
TGTGCCAGCAGCTTAGAGCGGGACAGGGACTATGAGCAGTTCTTC	CASSLERDRDYEQFF	TRBJ2-1	TRBD1	TRBV7-9	NA
TGTGCCAGCAGCTTCTTAATGAAGAACACTGAAGCTTTCTTT	CASSFLMKNTEAFF	TRBJ1-1	NA	TRBV5-4	NA
TGTGCCTGGAGTCCCCCCCGGGAGCCGCGGCCCTACGAGCAGTACTTC	CAWSPPREPRPYEQYF	TRBJ2-7	NA	TRBV30	NA
TGTGCCAGTAGTATCGGAGGGGGCCCTACCTACGAGCAGTACTTC	CASSIGGGPTYEQYF	TRBJ2-7	NA	TRBV19	NA
TGTGCCAGCAGCTTCGACGGGACCCGGTTTGATACGCAGTATTTT	CASSFDGTRFDTQYF	TRBJ2-3	NA	TRBV5-6	NA
TGTGCCAGCAGCCCACAGGGCGGGAACACTGAAGCTTTCTTT	CASSPQGGNTEAFF	TRBJ1-1	NA	TRBV6-6	NA
TGTGCCAGCAGAAACGGACCGACCAACACTGAAGCTTTCTTT	CASRNGPTNTEAFF	TRBJ1-1	NA	TRBV11-2	once
TGTGCCAGCAGTGGGTCAGGGAGTGAAGCTTTCTTT	CASSGSGSEAFF	TRBJ1-1	NA	TRBV27	NA
TGTGCCAGCAGCTTAGGGACAGGGAATAATTCACCCCTCCACTTT	CASSLGTGNNSPLHF	TRBJ1-6	TRBD1	TRBV7-2	NA
TGTGCCAGCAGTGGGGGGACAGGGAGGAATTACAATGAGCAGTTCTTC	CASSGGTGRNYNEQFF	TRBJ2-1	TRBD1	TRBV2	NA
TGTGCCAGTAGTATCGCAGGGAATTTGAACACTGAAGCTTTCTTT	CASSIAGNLNTEAFF	TRBJ1-1	NA	TRBV19	NA
TGTGCCAGCAGCCCGGGCTATTTTAACACTGAAGCTTTCTTT	CASSPGYFNTEAFF	TRBJ1-1	NA	TRBV7-2	few
TGTGCCACCAGCAGGACTAGCGGGGGCAATGAGCAGTTCTTC	CATSRTSGGNEQFF	TRBJ2-1	TRBD2	TRBV15	NA
TGCAGCGCCACCCGACAGGGCTTGAACACTGAAGCTTTCTTT	CSATRQGLNTEAFF	TRBJ1-1	TRBD1	TRBV29-1	NA
TGTGCCAGCAGCTCGACAAGCGCTAGCACAGATACGCAGTATTTT	CASSSTSASTDTQYF	TRBJ2-3	NA	TRBV7-7	NA
TGTGCCAGCAGCTCAGTCCGGGACGGGAACTACGAGCAGTACTTC	CASSSVRDGNYEQYF	TRBJ2-7	NA	TRBV7-6	NA
TGTGCCAGCAGTCGACTCTCCGGACACCACTACGAGCAGTACTTC	CASSRLSGHHYEQYF	TRBJ2-7	NA	TRBV6-5	NA
TGTGCCAGCAGCTTACGTCCCCCGGACAGGGATTACACCGGGGAGCTGTTTTTT	CASSLRPPDRDYTGELFF	TRBJ2-2	TRBD1	TRBV7-3	NA
TGTGCCAGCAGCGCCTCAGGGGGGGGGCCTGCTGAAGCTTTCTTT	CASSASGGGPAEAFF	TRBJ1-1	TRBD1	TRBV9	once
TGCGCCAGCAGCCAAGAGGTCCCGACGGAATACGAGCAGTACTTC	CASSQEVPTEYEQYF	TRBJ2-7	NA	TRBV4-3	NA
TGTGCCAGCTCACCGGACAAGAACACCGGGGAGCTGTTTTTT	CASSPDKNTGELFF	TRBJ2-2	NA	TRBV18	NA
TGTGCCAGCAGCCAGGCCGGACAGGGGTTCACCTACGAGCAGTACTTC	CASSQAGQGFTYEQYF	TRBJ2-7	TRBD1	TRBV4-2	once
TGTGCCAGCAGCTTAGCCGGCGGGACTGCAACTAATGAAAAACTGTTTTTT	CASSLAGGTATNEKLFF	TRBJ1-4	NA	TRBV7-8	NA
TGTGCCAGCAGTTACACCGTGGACGAGCAGTACTTC	CASSYTVDEQYF	TRBJ2-7	NA	TRBV27	NA